This T cell receptor beta chain was documented in a study of shared clonotypes between healthy human individuals. Germline assignment: CDR1 MDHEN and CDR2 SYDVKM. The CDR3 sequence is 15 residues long. Trimming at V came to 6 bases and at J to 9 bases, leaving 14 bases not matched to a gene. This clone was counted a few times. DNA at around 190 ng, 25,000 to 35,000 T cell genomes, went into sorted-subset replicate PCRs. Measured with immunoSEQ multiplex PCR; TCRdb has only the in-frame clones, and not every one. The sample carries about 1.1 million clones, 70% to 80% recorded once. Sequenced material: memory CD4+ T cells from PBMCs. Subset: CD45RA-negative fraction. The TCR sequence derives from a man aged 18 to 29 in good health. Some clones in this sample may be carry-over from other donors' samples. The J gene is TRBJ1-2, the V gene TRBV28, with 9 nucleotides matching TRBD1. The CDR3 nucleotides are TGTGCCAGCAGATACAGGGGGCCTAGAACCTGGAGCTACACCTTC. This sequence encodes CASRYRGPRTWSYTF.